The 27 T cell receptor beta chains in this list originate from one sample, sequenced in a study of cytomegalovirus exposure and HLA in healthy donors. The PCR employed 60 Vbeta primers together with 13 Jbeta primers. Generated by immunoSEQ multiplex PCR, the TCRdb table keeps only in-frame clones and is missing some. The profile shows 90,000 to 120,000 clones, over 75% of them singletons. Source material: PBMCs. The origin of the receptors is a male donor in good health and CMV-seronegative.

The J gene is TRBJ1-3, the V gene TRBV2; no firm D call. V lost 8 bases to trimming and J lost 0 bases, with 8 bases between them. This CDR3 spans 13 amino acids. From germline, CDR1 is SNHLY and CDR2 FYNNEI. The CDR3 loop is CASSMSSGNTIYF. The DNA for the CDR3 is TGTGCCAGCTCTATGAGCTCTGGAAACACCATATATTTT.

The V gene is TRBV7-9, the J gene TRBJ2-1; 9 nucleotides match TRBD2. The germline V gene encodes CDR1 SEHNR and CDR2 FQNEAQ (reference sequence). The CDR3 is made up of 18 amino acids. J gave up 0 bases and V 5 bases, and 11 bases lay outside the gene matches. The CDR3 sequence: CASSVEGERGVSYNEQFF. The CDR3 region has the DNA TGTGCCAGCAGCGTTGAGGGTGAGCGGGGGGTCTCCTACAATGAGCAGTTCTTC. The full variable domain, in which reference TRBV7-9 and TRBJ2-1 provide the parts outside the CDR3, is DTGVSQNPRHKITKRGQNVTFRCDPISEHNRLYWYRQTLGQGPEFLTYFQNEAQLEKSRLLSDRFSAERPKGSFSTLEIQRTEQGDSAMYLCASSVEGERGVSYNEQFFGPGTRLTVL.

This clone was counted only a few times. The J gene is TRBJ1-1, the V gene TRBV7-2; D call uncertain. Germline V gene data show CDR1 as SGHTA and CDR2 as FQGNSA. The CDR3 spans 13 residues. The V gene lost 5 bases and the J gene lost 5 bases, with 12 bases spanning the gap. The DNA for the CDR3 is TGTGCCAGCAGCCCTCTGTCCGTTACTGAAGCTTTCTTT. As protein: CASSPLSVTEAFF.

This clone was counted a single time. The chain couples TRBV28 to TRBJ1-1; perhaps TRBD1 as D (5 bases). Germline CDR1 and CDR2: MDHEN and SYDVKM. CDR3 length: 10 amino acids. Trimming took off 11 bases at V and 3 bases at J, with 7 bases between the two ends. This chain's CDR3 is CAWGDTEAFF. In DNA, the CDR3 is TGTGCCTGGGGGGACACTGAAGCTTTCTTT.

The chain carries TRBV23-1 and TRBJ1-1; weak D call: TRBD1 (6 bases). TRBV23-1 qualifies as an ORF whose function is uncertain. V gave up 3 bases and J gave up 4 bases, with 18 bases separating them. This CDR3 comprises 16 residues. The CDR3 loop reads CASSHTPGVRGTEAFF. CDR3 sequence (DNA): TGCGCCAGCAGTCATACCCCAGGGGTACGGGGCACTGAAGCTTTCTTT.

This chain joins TRBV5-4 and TRBJ2-7, with TRBD1 matching over 7 bases. The CDR3 has 15 amino acids. From germline, CDR1 is SGHNT and CDR2 YYREEE (reference sequence). With V trimmed by 4 bases and J by 2 bases, 9 bases remained unmatched. CDR3 protein: CASSGGQSGPYEQYF. Here the CDR3 DNA reads TGTGCCAGCAGCGGGGGACAGTCTGGGCCCTACGAGCAGTACTTC.

This rearrangement joins TRBV6-1 to TRBJ1-3; TRBD1 agrees at 9 bases. V shed 5 bases, J shed 2 bases, and the junction held 4 bases outside the gene matches. This CDR3 has 15 amino acids. Germline V CDR1 and CDR2: MNHNS, SASEGT. CDR3: CASSPRTGAGNTIYF. The DNA for the CDR3 is TGTGCCAGCAGTCCCCGGACAGGGGCTGGAAACACCATATATTTT.

The sample holds a few counts of this clone. The genes are TRBV5-5 and TRBJ1-1; D possibly corresponds to TRBD1 (5 bases). The germline V gene has CDR1 SGHKS and CDR2 YYEKEE (reference sequence). The V gene lost 4 bases and the J gene lost 4 bases, with 14 bases spanning the gap. The CDR3 spans 14 residues. CDR3 amino acids: CASSPGTPATEAFF. The DNA for the CDR3 is TGTGCCAGCAGCCCCGGGACTCCGGCCACTGAAGCTTTCTTT.

V is TRBV4-1 and J is TRBJ1-2; 10 bases map to TRBD1. The CDR3 covers 14 residues. The germline gives CDR1 MGHRA, CDR2 YSYEKL. Trimming took 1 base from V and 6 from J; bases not matched to a gene: 2. This chain's CDR3 is CASSQGQGANGYTF. In DNA, the CDR3 is TGCGCCAGCAGCCAAGGACAGGGGGCTAATGGCTACACCTTC.

This chain links TRBV2 with TRBJ2-2; the D gene is possibly TRBD1 (5 bases). There are 13 residues in the CDR3. Between the trimmed V and J ends, which lost 4 bases and 7 bases, there was a span of 10 bases. Germline V gene sequence: CDR1 SNHLY, CDR2 FYNNEI. CDR3: CASSAGAVGELFF. The CDR3 DNA reads as TGTGCCAGCAGTGCTGGGGCGGTCGGGGAGCTGTTTTTT.

The CDR3 sequence is CASSDTAGVADTQYF. The CDR3 DNA reads TGTGCCAGCAGTGACACAGCGGGAGTAGCAGATACGCAGTATTTT. V is TRBV6-4 and J is TRBJ2-3; 8 nucleotides agree with TRBD2. J lost 4 bases, V lost 2 bases, and 5 bases had no gene match. The CDR3 has 15 amino acids. In germline, CDR1 is MRHNA, CDR2 SNTAGT.

The CDR3 loop reads CASSLVGQGREQYF. The CDR3 DNA reads TGTGCCAGCAGCTTAGTTGGACAGGGTAGGGAGCAGTACTTC. The chain has TRBV7-9 and TRBJ2-7; 8 positions agree with TRBD1. V trimming: 1 base; J trimming: 7 bases; junction bases outside the gene matches: 6. Germline-derived CDR1 and CDR2 are SEHNR and FQNEAQ (reference sequence). The CDR3 sequence is 14 residues long.

This rearrangement joins TRBV5-6 to TRBJ2-2, with 9 bases matching TRBD1. The CDR3 totals 16 residues. Germline loops: CDR1 SGHDT, CDR2 YYEEEE. V trimming: 3 bases; J trimming: 6 bases; junction bases outside the gene matches: 9. The CDR3 sequence: CASSSGQGNFPGELFF. In DNA, the CDR3 is TGTGCCAGCAGCTCGGGACAGGGTAACTTCCCCGGGGAGCTGTTTTTT. The full variable domain, rest sourced from reference TRBV5-6 and TRBJ2-2, is DAGVTQSPTHLIKTRGQQVTLRCSPKSGHDTVSWYQQALGQGPQFIFQYYEEEERQRGNFPDRFSGHQFPNYSSELNVNALLLGDSALYLCASSSGQGNFPGELFFGEGSRLTVL.

The chain combines TRBV2 with TRBJ1-3; D might be TRBD1 (5 bases). There are 15 residues in the CDR3. Per the germline V gene, CDR1 is SNHLY and CDR2 is FYNNEI. Trimming shortened V by 10 bases and J by 0 bases, and 16 bases separated the two germline ends. CDR3 coding DNA: TGTGCCACCCGAGGAGGGGCCACCTCTGGAAACACCATATATTTT. Its translation: CATRGGATSGNTIYF.

The V call is TRBV9, the J call TRBJ2-1; 13 positions agree with TRBD2. Germline CDR1 and CDR2: SGDLS and YYNGEE. V trimming: 0 bases; J trimming: 4 bases; junction bases outside the gene matches: 7. The CDR3 spans 18 residues. The CDR3 DNA reads as TGTGCCAGCAGCGTAGTTGGACTAGCGGGAGCTGGGTACAATGAGCAGTTCTTC. This translates into CASSVVGLAGAGYNEQFF.

To note about this clone: One junction end disagrees with the germline gene, perhaps due to a read error. The chain joins TRBV28 to TRBJ1-6; 10 nucleotides agree with TRBD1. Germline loops: CDR1 MDHEN, CDR2 SYDVKM. The CDR3 is 19 residues long. The CDR3 bases are TGTGCCAGCAGTTTTCCTAACGGGACAGGGGCAATATATAGTTCACCCCTCCACTTT. It codes for CASSFPNGTGAIYSSPLHF.

This rearrangement joins TRBV30 to TRBJ1-1; TRBD1 matches at 11 bases. In germline, CDR1 is GTSNPN, CDR2 SVGIG (reference sequence). This CDR3 comprises 14 residues. V was clipped by 0 bases and J by 4 bases; unmatched bases: 1. CDR3 nucleotide sequence: TGTGCCTGGAGTGTCGGGACAGGGGGCACTGAAGCTTTCTTT. Its protein is CAWSVGTGGTEAFF.

The chain carries TRBV27 and TRBJ2-2; D is uncertain. V lost 3 bases and J 1 base, leaving 15 bases between the germline ends. Germline CDR1 reads MNHEY; CDR2 reads SMNVEV (reference sequence). The CDR3 spans 17 residues. The CDR3 nucleotides are TGTGCCAGCAGTTTTTTCTCTGGTCTAGAGAACACCGGGGAGCTGTTTTTT. Translation: CASSFFSGLENTGELFF.

This clone was seen a few times. The chain combines TRBV5-6 with TRBJ2-7; 8 bases match TRBD2. The CDR3 is 13 residues long. The J segment lost 3 bases and the V segment lost 4 bases, leaving 3 bases of the junction unmatched. Germline-derived CDR1 and CDR2 are SGHDT and YYEEEE. In nucleotides, the CDR3 is TGTGCCAGCAGCCTCGGGGGGGGCTACGAGCAGTACTTC. It specifies CASSLGGGYEQYF.

The J gene is TRBJ2-5, the V gene TRBV7-9, with 10 bases aligning to TRBD2. Germline CDR1 is SEHNR and CDR2 is FQNEAQ (reference sequence). The CDR3 extends over 16 amino acids. Trimming removed 1 base from V and 5 bases from J; junction bases left unmatched: 7. In nucleotides, the CDR3 is TGTGCCAGCAGCTTAGTGGGGCTAGCGGGAGAGGAGACCCAGTACTTC. The encoded protein is CASSLVGLAGEETQYF.

This clone showed up just a few times. The chain carries TRBV2 and TRBJ1-1; a weak D match, TRBD1 (5 bases). The CDR3 consists of 12 residues. Looked up from germline, CDR1 is SNHLY and CDR2 is FYNNEI. V shed 6 bases and J shed 8 bases, with 13 bases lying between them. CDR3 bases: TGTGCCAGCAGCGGGAGGGGCAGGGAAGCTTTCTTT. This codes for CASSGRGREAFF. Full variable domain (remainder filled in from reference TRBV2 and TRBJ1-1): EPEVTQTPSHQVTQMGQEVILRCVPISNHLYFYWYRQILGQKVEFLVSFYNNEISEKSEIFDDQFSVERPDGSNFTLKIRSTKLEDSAMYFCASSGRGREAFFGQGTRLTVV.

Note on this clone: Other DNA sequences in this specimen translate into the identical CDR3. J is TRBJ2-7 and V is TRBV7-9, with 8 bases lining up with TRBD1. The CDR3 runs to 14 residues. The trim removed 7 bases at V and 3 bases at J, leaving 8 bases unmatched. Germline V gene data show CDR1 as SEHNR and CDR2 as FQNEAQ (reference sequence). The DNA of the CDR3 is TGTGCCAGCACAACCGGGACAGGATACTACGAGCAGTACTTC. Translating gives CASTTGTGYYEQYF.

V and J are TRBV2 and TRBJ2-1, with 9 bases fitting TRBD2. The germline CDR1 and CDR2 sequences are SNHLY and FYNNEI. CDR3 length equals 19 residues. The V and J ends lost 2 bases and 7 bases, in that order; junction bases with no gene match: 18. The CDR3 loop is CASSESGTPAGGLGNEQFF. The DNA for the CDR3 is TGTGCCAGCAGTGAAAGTGGGACCCCGGCGGGAGGGCTGGGGAATGAGCAGTTCTTC.

This clone was counted a few times. The chain uses TRBV6-1 and TRBJ1-4, with 7 positions matching TRBD1. V lost 6 bases and J lost 5; bases outside the gene matches: 6. The CDR3 runs to 14 residues. Germline CDR1 reads MNHNS; CDR2 reads SASEGT. CDR3 DNA sequence: TGTGCCAGCAGACTGGGACAGACGAATGAAAAACTGTTTTTT. This encodes CASRLGQTNEKLFF.

V gene TRBV5-4 combines with J gene TRBJ2-7; unclear D gene. The germline V and J ends were trimmed by 0 bases and 2 bases, with 3 bases remaining between them. This CDR3 has 12 residues. CDR1 is SGHNT, CDR2 YYREEE, per germline (reference sequence). The chain's CDR3 is CASSLGAYEQYF. As DNA, the CDR3 is TGTGCCAGCAGCTTGGGAGCCTACGAGCAGTACTTC.

This clone was seen a handful of times. V and J are TRBV5-6 and TRBJ2-7; D might be TRBD2 (5 bases). CDR1 and CDR2 from the germline V gene are SGHDT and YYEEEE. V was trimmed by 4 bases and J by 2 bases, leaving 13 bases between them. The CDR3 is 14 amino acids. CDR3 region: CASSPGLGPYEQYF. CDR3 bases: TGTGCCAGCAGCCCCGGACTGGGCCCCTACGAGCAGTACTTC.

This clone appeared a single time. Here the CDR3 reads CASSLATSGNYEQYF. CDR3 bases: TGTGCCAGCAGCTTAGCGACTAGCGGGAACTACGAGCAGTACTTC. V gene TRBV11-2 combines with J gene TRBJ2-5; 11 bases match TRBD2. The J call may be faulty, since TRBJ2-7 better matches the DNA end. The CDR3 length is 15 residues. CDR1 is SGHAT and CDR2 is FQNNGV in the germline V gene.